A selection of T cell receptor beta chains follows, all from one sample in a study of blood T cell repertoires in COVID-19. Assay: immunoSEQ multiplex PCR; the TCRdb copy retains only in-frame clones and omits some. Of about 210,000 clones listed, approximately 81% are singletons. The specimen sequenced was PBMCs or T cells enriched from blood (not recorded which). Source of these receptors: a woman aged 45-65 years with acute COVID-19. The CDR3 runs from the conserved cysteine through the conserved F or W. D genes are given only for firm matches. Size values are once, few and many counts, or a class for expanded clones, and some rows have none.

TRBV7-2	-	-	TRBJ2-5	TGTGCCAGCAGCCGGACTAAGGTACAAGAGACCCAGTACTTC	CASSRTKVQETQYF
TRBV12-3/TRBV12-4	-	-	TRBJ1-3	TGTGCCAGCAGTCCTGCTGGAAACACCATATATTTT	CASSPAGNTIYF
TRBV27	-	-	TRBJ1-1	TGTGCCAGCAGTTCGCCACAGTTCACTGAAGCTTTCTTT	CASSSPQFTEAFF
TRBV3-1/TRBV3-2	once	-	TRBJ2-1	TGTGCCACCAAATCCCCCCCCGGTGAGCAGTTCTTC	CATKSPPGEQFF
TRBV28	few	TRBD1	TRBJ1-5	TGTGCCAGCAGTCCAAGGGACAGGGGATTGGATCAGCCCCAGCATTTT	CASSPRDRGLDQPQHF
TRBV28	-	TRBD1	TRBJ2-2	TGTGCCAGCAGCCCATGGGACAGTTCGAACACCGGGGAGCTGTTTTTT	CASSPWDSSNTGELFF
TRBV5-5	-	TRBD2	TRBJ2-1	TGTGCCAGCAGCGATACGGGGGGGGTCCGCGAGCAGTTCTTC	CASSDTGGVREQFF
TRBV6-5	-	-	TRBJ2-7	TGTGCCAGCACTGGACAGATCTACGAGCAGTACTTC	CASTGQIYEQYF
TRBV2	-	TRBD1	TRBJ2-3	TGTGCCAGCAAGGGACAGCAGTGGCTCGCAGATACGCAGTATTTT	CASKGQQWLADTQYF
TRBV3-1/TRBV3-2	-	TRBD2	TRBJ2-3	TGTGCCAGCAGCCCCAGACTAGCGGGCACAGATACGCAGTATTTT	CASSPRLAGTDTQYF
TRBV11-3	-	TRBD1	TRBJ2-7	TGTGCCAGCTCGGGACAGGGCTACGAGCAGTACTTC	CASSGQGYEQYF
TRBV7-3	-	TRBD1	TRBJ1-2	TGTGCCAGCAGCCTCCCGGGACAGAGTGGCTACACCTTC	CASSLPGQSGYTF
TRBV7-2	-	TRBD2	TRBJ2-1	TGTGCCAGCAGCTTATTAGCGGGAGCCTACAATGAGCAGTTCTTC	CASSLLAGAYNEQFF
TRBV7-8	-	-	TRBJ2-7	TGTGCCAGCAGCTTAGTCCAGGGCTCCTACGAGCAGTACTTC	CASSLVQGSYEQYF
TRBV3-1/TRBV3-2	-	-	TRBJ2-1	TGTGCCAGCAGTCCCCAGTACCAGGGGCCCTACAATGAGCAGTTCTTC	CASSPQYQGPYNEQFF
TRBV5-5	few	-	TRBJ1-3	TGTGCCAGCAGCTTGTTAACCGGGAGCGGAGTAAACACCATATATTTT	CASSLLTGSGVNTIYF
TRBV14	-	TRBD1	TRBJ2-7	TGTGCCAGCAGCCAAGCGACTGGACAGGGCTCCTACGAGCAGTACTTC	CASSQATGQGSYEQYF
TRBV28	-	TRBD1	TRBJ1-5	TGTGCCAGCAGTTCGGGACAGGGGAATCAGCCCCAGCATTTT	CASSSGQGNQPQHF
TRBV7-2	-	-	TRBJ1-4	TGTGCCAGCAGCTTACAGGGATTAACTAATGAAAAACTGTTTTTT	CASSLQGLTNEKLFF
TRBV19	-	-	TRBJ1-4	TGTGCCAGTAGTTCCACGGTGGTTGATCAAAAACTGTTTTTT	CASSSTVVDQKLFF
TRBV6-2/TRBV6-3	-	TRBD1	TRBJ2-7	TGTGCCAGCAGTTATGGTCGTGTTGCAGGGGGCGCCTACGAGCAGTACTTC	CASSYGRVAGGAYEQYF
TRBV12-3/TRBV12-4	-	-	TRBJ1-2	TGTGCCAGCAGTTCGGACAGTTATGGCTACACCTTC	CASSSDSYGYTF
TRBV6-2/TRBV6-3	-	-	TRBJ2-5	TGTGCCAGCAGTACAGGACAGATCCAAGAGACCCAGTACTTC	CASSTGQIQETQYF
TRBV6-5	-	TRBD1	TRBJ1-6	TGTGCCAGCAGATACTACGACAGGGTGAATTCACCCCTCCACTTT	CASRYYDRVNSPLHF
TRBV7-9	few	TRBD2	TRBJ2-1	TGTGCCAGCAGGCGCACTAGCGGGGGGAATTACAATGAGCAGTTCTTC	CASRRTSGGNYNEQFF
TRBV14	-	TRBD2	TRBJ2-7	TGTGCCAGCCGTCGAGGGACTAGCGGGAGGTACGAGCAGTACTTC	CASRRGTSGRYEQYF
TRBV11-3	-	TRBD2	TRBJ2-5	TGTGCCAGCAGCTTAGGCGGACTAGCGGGGGGGTACCAAGAGACCCAGTACTTC	CASSLGGLAGGYQETQYF
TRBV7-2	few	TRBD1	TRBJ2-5	TGTGCCAGCAGCTCGATGACACAGGGGGCTAGGGAGACCCAGTACTTC	CASSSMTQGARETQYF
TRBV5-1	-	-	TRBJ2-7	TGCGCCAGCAGCGTGTCCAACTCCTACGAGCAGTACTTC	CASSVSNSYEQYF
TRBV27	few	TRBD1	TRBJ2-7	TGTGCCAGCAGTACAACCCCGGGACAGGGGACCTACGAGCAGTACTTC	CASSTTPGQGTYEQYF
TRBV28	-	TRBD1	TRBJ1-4	TGTGCCAGCAATTTACAGGGGGAAAAACTGTTTTTT	CASNLQGEKLFF
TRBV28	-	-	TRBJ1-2	TGTGCCAGCAAACAGGGTAACTATGGCTACACCTTC	CASKQGNYGYTF
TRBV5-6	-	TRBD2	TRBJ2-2	TGTGCCAGCAGCCCCGGGTCCGGACTAGACACCGGGGAGCTGTTTTTT	CASSPGSGLDTGELFF
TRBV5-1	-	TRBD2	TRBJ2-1	TGCGCCAGCAGCTTGGGAGCGGGAGTTGAGGATGAGCAGTTCTTC	CASSLGAGVEDEQFF
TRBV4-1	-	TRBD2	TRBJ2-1	TGCGCCAGCAGCCAGGGATTAGCGGGTCTCAATGAGCAGTTCTTC	CASSQGLAGLNEQFF
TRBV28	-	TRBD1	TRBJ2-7	TGTGCCAGCAGAGTACAGGGGCACGAGCAGTACTTC	CASRVQGHEQYF
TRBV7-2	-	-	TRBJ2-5	TGTGCCAGCAGCTTAGGGACAGTTGAGACCCAGTACTTC	CASSLGTVETQYF
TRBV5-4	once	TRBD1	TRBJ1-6	TGTGCCAGCAGCCCTAACGACGGACAGGTGAATAATTCACCCCTCCACTTT	CASSPNDGQVNNSPLHF
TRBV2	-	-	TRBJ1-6	TGTGCCAGCAGTGGGGAGAACCCCCTCCACTTT	CASSGENPLHF
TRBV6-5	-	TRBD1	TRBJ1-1	TGTGCCAGCAGGCGTGGACAGGGGACTGAAGCTTTCTTT	CASRRGQGTEAFF
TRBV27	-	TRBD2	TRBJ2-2	TGTGCCAGCACTTTCTATCGCGGGGGGGCCCGGGGCACCGGGGAGCTGTTTTTT	CASTFYRGGARGTGELFF
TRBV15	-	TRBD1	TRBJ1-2	TGTGCCACCAGCCGGGGGACAGAGCACTACACCTTC	CATSRGTEHYTF